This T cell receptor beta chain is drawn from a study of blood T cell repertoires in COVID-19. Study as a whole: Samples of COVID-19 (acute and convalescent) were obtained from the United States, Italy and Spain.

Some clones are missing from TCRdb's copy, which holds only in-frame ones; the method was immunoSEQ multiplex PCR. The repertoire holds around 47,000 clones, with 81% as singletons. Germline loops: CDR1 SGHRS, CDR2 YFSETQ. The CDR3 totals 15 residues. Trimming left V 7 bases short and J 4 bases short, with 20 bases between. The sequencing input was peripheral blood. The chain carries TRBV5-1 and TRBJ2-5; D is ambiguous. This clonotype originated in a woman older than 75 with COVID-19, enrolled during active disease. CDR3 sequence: CASGPVELAPETQYF. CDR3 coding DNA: TGCGCCAGCGGCCCCGTGGAGCTTGCCCCAGAGACCCAGTACTTC.